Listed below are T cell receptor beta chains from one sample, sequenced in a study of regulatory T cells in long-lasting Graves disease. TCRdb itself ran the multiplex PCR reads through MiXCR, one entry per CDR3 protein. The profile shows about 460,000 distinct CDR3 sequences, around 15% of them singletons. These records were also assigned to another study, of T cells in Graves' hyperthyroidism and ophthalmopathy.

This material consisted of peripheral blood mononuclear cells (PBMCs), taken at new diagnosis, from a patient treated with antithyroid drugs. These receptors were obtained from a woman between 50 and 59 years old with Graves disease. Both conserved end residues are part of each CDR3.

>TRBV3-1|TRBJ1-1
CASSYGRTEAFF
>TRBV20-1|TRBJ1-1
CSARSAQNTEAFF
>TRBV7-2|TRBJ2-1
CASSLGARDEQFF
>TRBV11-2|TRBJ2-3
CASSLLLGSTDTHYF
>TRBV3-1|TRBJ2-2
CASSQEPLMDTGELFF
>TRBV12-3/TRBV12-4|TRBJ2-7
CASSIRQGEAEQYF
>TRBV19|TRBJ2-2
CASSRTSGRITGELFF
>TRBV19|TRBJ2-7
CASSMRGSSYEQYF
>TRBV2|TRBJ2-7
CASSQTRAGAYEQYF
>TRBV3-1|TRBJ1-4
CASSPRTGGWEKLFF
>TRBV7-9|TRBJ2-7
CTSSLMSESYEQYF
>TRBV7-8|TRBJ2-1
CASSFTGTSGPIAGRSSYNEQFF
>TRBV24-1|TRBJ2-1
CATSGTGRNEQFF
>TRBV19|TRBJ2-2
CASSLPSKANTGELFF
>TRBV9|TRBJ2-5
CASSTRSGGETQYF
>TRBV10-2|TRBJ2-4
CASADGNIQYF
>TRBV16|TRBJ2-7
CASSQRGGGKECEQYF
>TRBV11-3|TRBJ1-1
CASSSGVGTEAFF
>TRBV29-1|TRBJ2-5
CSVVVAGGPGETQYF
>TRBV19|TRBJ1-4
CAGSIKTGQAEKLFF
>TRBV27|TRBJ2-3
CASSSLRTGGMTDTQYF
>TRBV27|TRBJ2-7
CASSFSGPSYEQYF
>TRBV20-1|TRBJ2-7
CSARDLGLRSRYEQYF
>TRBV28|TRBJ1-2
CASSFPGPGGGYTF